This T cell receptor (beta chain) was documented in a study of T cell responses to AZD1222 COVID-19 vaccine. This table comes from immunoSEQ multiplex PCR, and its TCRdb copy is limited to in-frame clones, with some not included. The sample holds 99,000 or so clones; 75% to 90% are singletons and the top ten take roughly a sixth. V lost 1 base, J lost 4 bases, and 6 bases stayed unmatched. Germline V gives CDR1 MGHRA, CDR2 YSYEKL. The CDR3 contains 15 residues. This sequence joins TRBV4-1 and TRBJ2-7, with TRBD2 matching 8 bases. This TCR came from an adult in good health. The sequencing used peripheral blood, collected on day 0 of AZD1222 vaccination. The DNA for the CDR3 is TGCGCCAGCAGCCAAGTTGGATTAGCGGGGTACGAGCAGTACTTC. Translation gives CASSQVGLAGYEQYF.